The T cell receptor (beta chain) under discussion was sequenced for a study of OX40 agonist ivuxolimab in advanced cancers. Study findings and constraints: Researchers report that CD8+ T cells had, on average, more expanded clones than CD4+.

Method: immunoSEQ multiplex PCR; TCRdb's copy keeps in-frame clones and lacks some. The table lists 45,000 to 60,000 clones, about nine tenths of them singletons. Per germline, CDR1 SGHTA and CDR2 FQGNSA. Trimming took 5 bases from V and 0 from J, leaving 16 bases between them. CDR3 size: 16 residues. In the case of this clone: Antigen specificity is unknown.

Sequenced here: CD4+ or CD8+ T cells sorted from blood, sampled in a trial of the OX40 agonist ivuxolimab. The rearrangement uses TRBV7-2 and TRBJ1-2; D is ambiguous. This clonotype was obtained from an adult with an advanced solid tumor such as melanoma, head and neck, liver or kidney cancer. The DNA of the CDR3 is TGTGCCAGCAGCCCCCGAAGGGCCCAAGCTAACTATGGCTACACCTTC. This codes for CASSPRRAQANYGYTF.